The 32 T cell receptor beta chains listed next were all sequenced from one sample in a study of blood T cells in healthy people across ages. Next came a second PCR, run for about 6 to 12 cycles, which used a sample-barcoded 5' primer along with a J-beta primer mix. TCRdb analysed the 5' RACE reads with MiXCR anew, one entry per CDR3 protein. The sample shows about 1,500,000 distinct CDR3 sequences, 28% of them seen only once. The sample comprised blood. These receptors were collected from a woman in her twenties or thirties in good health.

This clonotype showed up many times. The chain carries TRBV10-2 and TRBJ2-7; 7 nucleotides agree with TRBD1. V lost 6 bases, J lost 5 bases, and 16 bases stayed unmatched. There are 16 residues in the CDR3. The V gene's germline CDR1 is WSHSY and CDR2 SAAADI. The CDR3: CASSDVRQGSRHEQYF. DNA for the CDR3: TGCGCCAGCAGCGACGTTAGACAGGGTTCGCGGCACGAGCAGTACTTC.

In this sample, this clonotype turned up a few times. The chain uses TRBV27 and TRBJ2-7; the match to TRBD1 covers 7 bases. V trimming: 6 bases; J trimming: 2 bases; junction bases outside the gene matches: 7. This CDR3 comprises 14 residues. Germline assignment: CDR1 MNHEY and CDR2 SMNVEV (reference sequence). The DNA for the CDR3 is TGTGCCAGCAGCCAGACAGGGTACCCCTACGAGCAGTACTTC. As protein: CASSQTGYPYEQYF.

Concerning this clonotype: A much larger clone lies a single base off, so this may be a read error. This chain joins TRBV12-3 or TRBV12-4 and TRBJ1-2, with D possibly being TRBD1 (5 bases). CDR3 size: 12 residues. Trimming removed 3 bases at V and 9 bases at J, with 11 bases between. The CDR3 region is CASSFGGDSYTF. In DNA, the CDR3 is TGTGCCAGCAGTTTTGGAGGGGATAGCTACACCTTC.

The chain employs TRBV20-1 and TRBJ2-1; D not resolved. Germline V gene sequence: CDR1 DFQATT, CDR2 SNEGSKA (reference sequence). V dropped 0 bases and J dropped 1 base, with 7 bases sitting between them. There are 14 residues in the CDR3. CDR3 amino acids: CSAREAKSYNEQFF. The CDR3 nucleotides read TGCAGTGCTAGAGAAGCGAAGTCCTACAATGAGCAGTTCTTC.

This clonotype was seen a few times. The chain couples TRBV20-1 to TRBJ1-1, with no clear D. Germline CDR1 and CDR2: DFQATT and SNEGSKA (reference sequence). The CDR3 extends over 13 amino acids. V was shortened by 5 bases and J by 3 bases, with 13 bases between the two germline ends. As DNA, the CDR3 is TGCAGTGCTTCTTCAAACGGGGACACTGAAGCTTTCTTT. Translation gives CSASSNGDTEAFF.

This clonotype was observed many times. The chain employs TRBV10-3 and TRBJ2-7; the D call may be TRBD1 or TRBD2 (5 bases each). The CDR3 has 12 residues. Per germline, CDR1 ENHRY and CDR2 SYGVKD. V dropped 9 bases and J dropped 1 base, with 10 bases sitting between them. CDR3 nucleotides: TGTGCCATGGGGGACCAATCCTACGAGCAGTACTTC. Protein product: CAMGDQSYEQYF.

The V gene is TRBV6-2 or TRBV6-3, the J gene TRBJ1-1, with D perhaps TRBD1 (5 bases). Germline V CDR1 and CDR2: MNHEY, SVGEGT. V was clipped by 2 bases and J by 11 bases, with 9 bases between them. The CDR3 length is 11 residues. DNA of the CDR3: TGTGCCAGCAGTTACAGGGGAGAGGCTTTCTTT. This translates into CASSYRGEAFF.

The rearrangement uses TRBV30 and TRBJ1-1; unclear D gene. This CDR3 comprises 13 residues. The germline V gene has CDR1 GTSNPN and CDR2 SVGIG (reference sequence). Trimming shortened V by 2 bases and J by 0 bases, and 7 bases separated the two germline ends. The CDR3 loop is CAWSLNMNTEAFF. The CDR3 bases are TGTGCCTGGAGTCTGAATATGAACACTGAAGCTTTCTTT.

This chain uses TRBV5-1 with TRBJ1-1; 9 bases line up with TRBD1. The CDR3 has 16 amino acids. The germline V gene encodes CDR1 SGHRS and CDR2 YFSETQ. V lost 4 bases, J lost 5 bases, and 12 bases stayed unmatched. The CDR3: CASSVGTGYFDTEAFF. The CDR3 DNA reads as TGCGCCAGCAGCGTAGGGACAGGGTATTTTGATACTGAAGCTTTCTTT.

The chain employs TRBV29-1 and TRBJ1-2; no definite D call. V gave up 4 bases and J gave up 6 bases, with 9 bases separating them. The germline CDR1 and CDR2 sequences are SQVTM and ANQGSEA. CDR3 length: 11 residues. Here the CDR3 DNA reads TGCAGCGTTGTGAATCGGGATGGCTACACCTTC. Translation gives CSVVNRDGYTF.

This clonotype showed up just a few times. The chain combines TRBV15 with TRBJ2-5; D is possibly TRBD2 (5 bases). With 5 bases removed from V and 1 base from J, the gap between germline ends came to 17 bases. Germline CDR1 LNHNV, CDR2 YYDKDF (reference sequence). CDR3 size: 16 residues. The CDR3, as DNA: TGTGCCACCAGCGGAGGAAGCCGGGGATTCCAAGAGACCCAGTACTTC. Protein: CATSGGSRGFQETQYF. Variable domain in full (rest from reference TRBV15 and TRBJ2-5): DAMVIQNPRYQVTQFGKPVTLSCSQTLNHNVMYWYQQKSSQAPKLLFHYYDKDFNNEADTPDNFQSRRPNTSFCFLDIRSPGLGDTAMYLCATSGGSRGFQETQYFGPGTRLLVL.

The V gene is TRBV7-2, the J gene TRBJ1-4, with a weak D call TRBD1 (5 bases). The V and J ends lost 5 bases and 3 bases respectively, with 13 bases between them. The CDR3 extends over 15 amino acids. CDR1 SGHTA and CDR2 FQGNSA come from the germline V gene. The CDR3 DNA sequence: TGTGCCAGCAGCCTACCGGGGCGGGCTAATGAAAAACTGTTTTTT. The encoded protein is CASSLPGRANEKLFF. The full variable domain, its missing parts supplied by reference TRBV7-2 and TRBJ1-4, is GAGVSQSPSNKVTEKGKDVELRCDPISGHTALYWYRQSLGQGLEFLIYFQGNSAPDKSGLPSDRFSAERTGGSVSTLTIQRTQQEDSAVYLCASSLPGRANEKLFFGSGTQLSVL.

This clonotype was observed many times. Being one base from a much bigger clone, this may be a read error. This chain joins TRBV3-1 and TRBJ2-7, with D hard to call. V was clipped by 0 bases and J by 3 bases, with 3 bases between them. Germline lookup yields CDR1 LGHDT and CDR2 YNNKEL (reference sequence). This CDR3 spans 12 amino acids. The chain's CDR3 is CASSQEFYEQYF. CDR3 coding DNA: TGTGCCAGCAGCCAAGAATTCTACGAGCAGTACTTC.

A word on this clonotype: A much bigger clone sits one base away, suggesting this may be a read error. V usage is TRBV29-1 and J usage is TRBJ1-2; D unclear. CDR1 and CDR2 from the germline V gene are SQVTM and ANQGSEA. This CDR3 region has 11 residues. Trimming took 3 bases from V and 4 from J, leaving 6 bases between them. The CDR3 spells CSVDHRYGYTF. The CDR3 DNA is TGCAGCGTTGATCATCGCTATGGCTACACCTTC.

This clonotype was counted only a few times. At one of its ends the junction is not consistent with the germline gene, which may arise from a read error. V and J are TRBV6-6 and TRBJ2-7, with 10 bases that match TRBD1. Germline CDR1 reads MNHNY; CDR2 reads SVGAGI (reference sequence). The CDR3 is 14 amino acids. The CDR3 DNA reads as TGTGCCAGCAGTTCCGACAGGGGGCTGTACGAGCGGTACTTC. This gives the protein CASSSDRGLYERYF.

Note on this clonotype: At one of its ends the junction is not consistent with the germline gene, which may arise from a read error. The chain combines TRBV5-1 with TRBJ2-4; 7 bases are shared with TRBD2. The better agreement between TRBJ2-7 and the DNA end casts doubt on the J call. This CDR3 spans 14 amino acids. Germline V lookup: CDR1 SGHRS, CDR2 YFSETQ. The CDR3 here is CAGSGNYGSYEQYF. In DNA form, the CDR3 reads TGCGCCGGCAGCGGGAACTACGGGAGCTACGAGCAGTACTTC.

There are a few counts of this clonotype. The chain has TRBV5-1 and TRBJ2-7; TRBD1 or TRBD2 may be the D gene (5 bases each). Germline values: CDR1 SGHRS, CDR2 YFSETQ. V lost 3 bases and J lost 0, with 13 bases in between. The CDR3 runs to 15 residues. CDR3 sequence (DNA): TGCGCCAGCAGCTGGCCAGGGACCAACTCCTACGAGCAGTACTTC. As protein: CASSWPGTNSYEQYF.

J is TRBJ2-1 and V is TRBV10-3, with 14 bases lining up with TRBD2. Looked up from germline, CDR1 is ENHRY and CDR2 is SYGVKD. The CDR3 runs to 15 residues. J was trimmed by 5 bases and V by 4 bases; bases with no gene match: 1. CDR3 sequence reads: CAISGGLAGDNEQFF. The CDR3 DNA sequence: TGTGCCATCAGTGGGGGACTAGCGGGAGACAATGAGCAGTTCTTC.

The V gene is TRBV19, the J gene TRBJ2-2; perhaps TRBD1 as D (6 bases). Germline V gene sequence: CDR1 LNHDA, CDR2 SQIVND (reference sequence). The ends were cut back, 5 bases at V and 4 bases at J, with 11 bases in the middle. The CDR3 has 14 amino acids. CDR3 DNA sequence: TGTGCCAGTAGTCCGGCAGGGGCCACCGGGGAGCTGTTTTTT. It codes for CASSPAGATGELFF.

This clonotype was found many times. The chain is built from TRBV27 and TRBJ2-7; no definite D call. Trimming took 4 bases from V and 4 from J, leaving 8 bases between them. Per germline, CDR1 MNHEY and CDR2 SMNVEV (reference sequence). The CDR3 covers 12 residues. The CDR3: CASSSKGYEQYF. CDR3 nucleotides: TGTGCCAGCAGTTCTAAGGGATACGAGCAGTACTTC.

The J gene is TRBJ2-4, the V gene TRBV28, with a possible D match to TRBD1 (5 bases). Gene TRBJ2-5 matches the end of the DNA better, so the J call may be wrong. This CDR3 has 13 amino acids. CDR1 is MDHEN, CDR2 SYDVKM, per germline. The CDR3 DNA sequence: TGTGCCAGCGGCTTCGGACAAGTAGAGACCCAGTACTTC. It is translated as CASGFGQVETQYF.

J is TRBJ2-3 and V is TRBV5-1; possibly TRBD1 for D (6 bases). Per the germline V gene, CDR1 is SGHRS and CDR2 is YFSETQ. The germline V and J ends were trimmed by 4 bases and 4 bases, with 13 bases remaining between them. The CDR3 is 14 amino acids. The CDR3 reads CASSRDTAADTQYF. DNA for the CDR3: TGCGCCAGCAGCCGGGACACGGCGGCAGATACGCAGTATTTT.

The chain links TRBV12-3 or TRBV12-4 to TRBJ2-3; D possibly matches TRBD1 or TRBD2 (5 bases each). The CDR3 loop spans 15 amino acids. V was clipped by 6 bases and J by 2 bases, with 15 bases between them. CDR3: CASSPEGKYTDTQYF. DNA of the CDR3: TGTGCCAGCAGCCCCGAGGGGAAGTACACAGATACGCAGTATTTT.

The chain's CDR3 is CASSTVENVNIQYF. The CDR3 coding sequence is TGTGCCAGCTCCACGGTGGAGAATGTGAACATTCAGTACTTC. The rearrangement links TRBV18 to TRBJ2-4; no firm D call. Germline CDR1 KGHSH, CDR2 LQKENI. The CDR3 extends over 14 amino acids. V lost 6 bases and J lost 7, with 16 bases in between.

This sequence joins TRBV7-2 and TRBJ2-4; TRBD2 is a possible D gene (7 bases). Gene TRBJ2-5 matches the end of the DNA better, so the J call may be wrong. This CDR3 comprises 13 residues. Looked up from germline, CDR1 is SGHTA and CDR2 is FQGNSA. In nucleotides, the CDR3 is TGTGCCAGCAGGGGAGGGGGGTCGGGGACCCAGTACTTC. Residues: CASRGGGSGTQYF.

The V and J genes are TRBV9 and TRBJ2-4; TRBD2 matches 7 bases. With 0 bases clipped from V and 13 bases from J, the junction kept 13 bases outside the gene matches. The CDR3 has 15 residues. In germline, CDR1 is SGDLS, CDR2 YYNGEE. The CDR3 DNA sequence: TGTGCCAGCAGCGTAGTCTCAACATGGGAGGGAGAGCAGTACTTC. Protein: CASSVVSTWEGEQYF.

V gene TRBV5-1 combines with J gene TRBJ2-2; a possible D gene is TRBD2 (6 bases). Trimming pared 3 bases from V and 4 bases from J, leaving 13 bases between. There are 15 residues in the CDR3. Germline V gives CDR1 SGHRS, CDR2 YFSETQ. CDR3 coding DNA: TGCGCCAGCAGCTCGGGACTCCAGGGCACCGGGGAGCTGTTTTTT. Encoded protein: CASSSGLQGTGELFF. The complete variable domain, with remaining parts taken from reference TRBV5-1 and TRBJ2-2, reads KAGVTQTPRYLIKTRGQQVTLSCSPISGHRSVSWYQQTPGQGLQFLFEYFSETQRNKGNFPGRFSGRQFSNSRSEMNVSTLELGDSALYLCASSSGLQGTGELFFGEGSRLTVL.

The rearrangement links TRBV10-3 to TRBJ1-2, with TRBD1 matching over 8 bases. The CDR3 has 11 amino acids. Germline trimming cut 10 bases from V and 6 bases from J; bases unmatched to any gene: 4. The germline V gene has CDR1 ENHRY and CDR2 SYGVKD. CDR3 sequence: CATGQGDGYTF. As DNA, the CDR3 is TGTGCCACCGGACAGGGCGATGGCTACACCTTC.

As concerns this clonotype: The junction and the germline gene differ at one end; a read error may be behind it. The rearrangement links TRBV9 to TRBJ2-4; possible D gene TRBD1, 6 bases. The J call is in doubt because the DNA end fits TRBJ2-5 better. CDR1 SGDLS and CDR2 YYNGEE come from the germline V gene. The CDR3 consists of 14 residues. CDR3 in DNA: TGTACCAGCAGCCCTGGACAGAGACAAGAGACCCAGTACTTC. It translates to CTSSPGQRQETQYF.

In its sample, this clonotype was seen a few times. The chain carries TRBV6-5 and TRBJ2-3; 7 bases align to TRBD1. Germline V gene sequence: CDR1 MNHEY, CDR2 SVGAGI. CDR3 length: 16 residues. The J segment lost 2 bases and the V segment lost 0 bases, leaving 5 bases of the junction unmatched. CDR3 sequence (DNA): TGTGCCAGCAGTTACTCTTGGACAGGAGACACAGATACGCAGTATTTT. Amino acid sequence: CASSYSWTGDTDTQYF.

This clonotype was counted many times. The gene calls are TRBV6-6 and TRBJ2-7, with TRBD2 matching over 11 bases. CDR3 length: 16 residues. Losses at the gene ends were 2 bases for V and 2 bases for J; bases not matched to a gene: 5. Germline CDR1 MNHNY, CDR2 SVGAGI (reference sequence). The CDR3 is CASSYPETSGAYEQYF. CDR3 bases: TGTGCCAGCAGTTACCCAGAGACTAGCGGGGCCTACGAGCAGTACTTC.

V is TRBV12-3 or TRBV12-4 and J is TRBJ1-1, with 7 bases matching TRBD1. This CDR3 contains 13 residues. Trimming took 6 bases from V and 4 from J; bases not matched to a gene: 5. This chain's CDR3 is CASRTGIGTEAFF. As DNA, the CDR3 is TGTGCCAGCAGGACAGGGATAGGCACTGAAGCTTTCTTT.